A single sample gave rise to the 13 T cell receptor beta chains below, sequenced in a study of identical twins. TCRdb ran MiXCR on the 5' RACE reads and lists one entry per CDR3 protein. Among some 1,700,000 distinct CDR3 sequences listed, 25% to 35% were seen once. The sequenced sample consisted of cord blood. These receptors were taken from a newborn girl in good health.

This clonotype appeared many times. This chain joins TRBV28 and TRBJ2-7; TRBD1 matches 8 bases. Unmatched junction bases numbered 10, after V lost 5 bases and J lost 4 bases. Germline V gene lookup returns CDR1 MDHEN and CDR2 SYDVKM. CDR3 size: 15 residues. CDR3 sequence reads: CASSPTGGGSYEQYF. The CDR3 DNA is TGTGCCAGCAGTCCAACAGGGGGAGGCTCGTACGAGCAGTACTTC.

The CDR3 loop reads CASSLRDREHSNQPQHF. CDR3 DNA: TGTGCCAGCAGTTTAAGAGACAGGGAGCATAGCAATCAGCCCCAGCATTTT. The gene calls are TRBV2 and TRBJ1-5; 7 positions agree with TRBD1. The V gene's germline CDR1 is SNHLY and CDR2 FYNNEI. The CDR3 is 17 residues long. V lost 5 bases, J lost 0 bases, and 10 bases stayed unmatched.

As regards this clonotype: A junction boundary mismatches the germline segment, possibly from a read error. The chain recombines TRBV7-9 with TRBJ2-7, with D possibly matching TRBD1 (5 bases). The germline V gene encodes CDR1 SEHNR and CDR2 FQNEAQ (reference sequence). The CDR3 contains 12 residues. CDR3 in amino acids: CASSLTAYERYF. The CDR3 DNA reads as TGTGCCAGCAGCCTGACAGCTTACGAGCGGTACTTC.

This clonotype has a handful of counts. Here the CDR3 reads CATSDLGANYGYTF. The CDR3 coding sequence is TGTGCCACCAGTGATTTGGGGGCGAACTATGGCTACACCTTC. This rearrangement joins TRBV24-1 to TRBJ1-2; TRBD1 might be the D (5 bases). CDR3 length: 14 amino acids. Looked up from germline, CDR1 is KGHDR and CDR2 is SFDVKD. With 0 bases removed from V and 2 bases from J, the gap between germline ends came to 6 bases.

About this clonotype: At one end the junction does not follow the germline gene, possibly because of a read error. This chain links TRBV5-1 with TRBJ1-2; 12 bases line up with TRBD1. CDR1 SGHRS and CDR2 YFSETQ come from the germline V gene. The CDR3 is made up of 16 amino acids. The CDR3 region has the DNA TGCACCAGCAGCTCAACCGGGACAGGGGGCGTAAAAGGCTACACCTTC. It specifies CTSSSTGTGGVKGYTF.

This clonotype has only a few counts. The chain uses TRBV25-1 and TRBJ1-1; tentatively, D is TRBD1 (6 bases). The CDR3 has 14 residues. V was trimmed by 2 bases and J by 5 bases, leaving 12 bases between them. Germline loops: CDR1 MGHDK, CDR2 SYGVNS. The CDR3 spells CASSETGAGTEAFF. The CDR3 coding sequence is TGTGCCAGCAGTGAAACGGGGGCGGGAACTGAAGCTTTCTTT.

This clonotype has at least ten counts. As DNA, the CDR3 is TGCAGCGCCACGCACGGAGGGACTGAAGCTTTCTTT. Its protein product is CSATHGGTEAFF. The gene calls are TRBV29-1 and TRBJ1-1; D is unclear. The CDR3 loop spans 12 amino acids. Between the trimmed V and J ends, which lost 7 bases and 5 bases, there was a span of 14 bases. The germline CDR1 and CDR2 sequences are SQVTM and ANQGSEA.

The CDR3 loop reads CASSIDPLAGANTGELFF. The DNA for the CDR3 is TGTGCCAGTAGTATAGACCCACTAGCGGGAGCGAACACCGGGGAGCTGTTTTTT. The V and J genes are TRBV19 and TRBJ2-2; TRBD2 matches 11 bases. CDR1 is LNHDA and CDR2 is SQIVND in the germline V gene (reference sequence). The CDR3 loop spans 18 amino acids. V gave up 0 bases and J gave up 0 bases; unmatched junction bases: 3.

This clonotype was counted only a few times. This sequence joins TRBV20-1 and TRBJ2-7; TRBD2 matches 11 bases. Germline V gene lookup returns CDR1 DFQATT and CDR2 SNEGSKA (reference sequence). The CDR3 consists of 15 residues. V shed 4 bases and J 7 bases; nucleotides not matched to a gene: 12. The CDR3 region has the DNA TGCAGTGCTAAGAGGACTAGCGGGTTGTACAATGAGCAGTACTTC. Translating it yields CSAKRTSGLYNEQYF.

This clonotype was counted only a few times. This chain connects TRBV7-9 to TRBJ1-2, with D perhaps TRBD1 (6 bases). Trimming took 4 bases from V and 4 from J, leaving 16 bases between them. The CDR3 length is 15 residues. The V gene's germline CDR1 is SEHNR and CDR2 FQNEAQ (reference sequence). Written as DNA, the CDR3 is TGTGCCAGCAGCTCACCGGGTATGGGGGCCTATGGCTACACCTTC. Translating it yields CASSSPGMGAYGYTF.

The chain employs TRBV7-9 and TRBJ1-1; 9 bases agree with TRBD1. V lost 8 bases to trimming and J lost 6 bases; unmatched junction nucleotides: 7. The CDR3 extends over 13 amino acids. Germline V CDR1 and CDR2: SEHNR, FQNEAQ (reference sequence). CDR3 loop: CASADRGRAEAFF. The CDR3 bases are TGTGCCAGCGCGGACAGGGGTAGAGCTGAAGCTTTCTTT.

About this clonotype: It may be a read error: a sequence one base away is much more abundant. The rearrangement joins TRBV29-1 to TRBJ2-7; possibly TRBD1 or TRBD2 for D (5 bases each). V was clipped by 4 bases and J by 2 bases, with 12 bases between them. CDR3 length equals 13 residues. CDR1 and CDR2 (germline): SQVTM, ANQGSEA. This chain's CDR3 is CSVVSRDAYEQYF. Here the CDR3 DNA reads TGCAGCGTTGTTAGCAGGGACGCCTACGAGCAGTACTTC.

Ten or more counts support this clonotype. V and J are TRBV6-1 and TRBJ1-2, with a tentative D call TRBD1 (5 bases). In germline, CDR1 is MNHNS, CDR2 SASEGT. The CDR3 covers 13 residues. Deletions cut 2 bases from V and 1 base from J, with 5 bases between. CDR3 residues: CASSERGNYGYTF. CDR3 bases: TGTGCCAGCAGTGAAAGGGGTAACTATGGCTACACCTTC.